The rows below give T cell receptor beta chains drawn from one sample of a study of identical twins. One entry per CDR3 protein, called by TCRdb with MiXCR from the 5' RACE reads. Here the sample spans hundreds of thousands of distinct CDR3 sequences, 5.5% to 7.5% being singletons. What was sequenced was naive T cells sorted from blood. The receptors derive from a man aged 18-30 years in good health. Each CDR3 is given with its conserved first and last residue. The D gene is left open where the match is weak. Rows may omit the clone size; those that give it use once, few, many or a size class.

d_gene,j_gene,v_gene,abundance,CDR3aa,CDR3nt
-,TRBJ2-4,TRBV20-1,many,CSEEKTLAKNIQYF,TGCAGTGAGGAGAAGACCTTAGCCAAAAACATTCAGTACTTC
TRBD2,TRBJ2-1,TRBV20-1,many,CSASPSSGRTKEQFF,TGCAGTGCTAGCCCGAGCAGCGGGAGGACGAAGGAGCAGTTCTTC
TRBD2,TRBJ2-1,TRBV20-1,many,CSALTVRGSSYNEQFF,TGCAGTGCCCTGACCGTGCGGGGGAGCTCCTACAATGAGCAGTTCTTC
TRBD2,TRBJ2-7,TRBV5-1,few,CASGTGTSGYEQYF,TGCGCCAGCGGCACCGGGACTAGCGGGTACGAGCAGTACTTC
TRBD2,TRBJ2-3,TRBV7-9,few,CASSRAAGGPDTQYF,TGTGCCAGCAGCCGCGCGGCGGGAGGACCAGATACGCAGTATTTT
TRBD1,TRBJ2-7,TRBV29-1,many,CSVREGQGPFEQYF,TGCAGCGTTCGGGAAGGACAGGGTCCGTTCGAGCAGTACTTC
-,TRBJ1-5,TRBV10-3,once,CAILGTHDALCSNQPQHF,TGTGCCATCTTGGGGACTCATGATGCACTGTGTAGCAATCAGCCCCAGCATTTT
TRBD1,TRBJ2-4,TRBV6-1,-,CASSGGQGGFRNIQYF,TGTGCCAGCAGTGGGGGACAGGGGGGTTTTCGAAACATTCAGTACTTC
-,TRBJ2-3,TRBV29-1,many,CSVRGSRVGTDTQYF,TGCAGCGTTCGAGGCAGCCGGGTGGGCACAGATACGCAGTATTTT
-,TRBJ2-2,TRBV6-1,few,CASMEGQVNTGELFF,TGTGCCAGCATGGAGGGACAAGTAAACACCGGGGAGCTGTTTTTT
TRBD2,TRBJ2-7,TRBV6-1,many,CASWGLAFYEQYF,TGTGCCAGCTGGGGACTAGCCTTCTACGAGCAGTACTTC
-,TRBJ2-7,TRBV12-3/TRBV12-4,-,CASSFSELNRGYEQYF,TGTGCCAGCAGTTTCAGCGAACTTAACCGGGGCTACGAGCAGTACTTC
-,TRBJ2-2,TRBV29-1,many,CSGGQFTGELFF,TGCAGCGGAGGACAGTTCACCGGGGAGCTGTTTTTT
TRBD2,TRBJ2-1,TRBV29-1,many,CSVMSGSEDEQFF,TGCAGCGTTATGAGCGGGAGTGAGGATGAGCAGTTCTTC
-,TRBJ2-1,TRBV5-1,-,CASSLHEDEQFF,TGCGCCAGCAGCTTGCACGAGGATGAGCAGTTCTTC
TRBD2,TRBJ2-1,TRBV7-8,many,CASSIMTSGRGNEQFF,TGTGCCAGCAGCATTATGACTAGCGGGAGGGGCAATGAGCAGTTCTTC
-,TRBJ2-1,TRBV2,-,CASPTLDGTYNEQFF,TGTGCCAGCCCGACCCTAGACGGAACCTACAATGAGCAGTTCTTC
TRBD2,TRBJ2-1,TRBV28,many,CASSLSIGGRAAYNEQFF,TGTGCCAGCAGTTTATCGATTGGCGGGAGAGCCGCCTACAATGAGCAGTTCTTC
-,TRBJ2-1,TRBV19,-,CASTRGGTYNEQFF,TGTGCCAGTACCCGAGGGGGAACATACAATGAGCAGTTCTTC
-,TRBJ2-3,TRBV9,few,CASSVDPPGAITDTQYF,TGTGCCAGCAGCGTAGACCCCCCCGGGGCGATCACAGATACGCAGTATTTT
-,TRBJ1-5,TRBV2,-,CASSSLRDTGNQPQHF,TGTGCCAGCAGTTCTCTGAGGGACACCGGCAATCAGCCCCAGCATTTT
-,TRBJ2-6,TRBV9,-,CASSVVGVSGANVLTF,TGTGCCAGCAGCGTAGTCGGGGTATCTGGGGCCAACGTCCTGACTTTC
TRBD1,TRBJ2-7,TRBV7-6,many,CASSLARGQGPSYEQYF,TGTGCCAGCAGCTTAGCAAGAGGACAGGGCCCATCCTACGAGCAGTACTTC
TRBD2,TRBJ2-7,TRBV6-5,-,CASSYGPSGSYEQYF,TGTGCCAGCAGCTACGGCCCTAGCGGGTCGTACGAGCAGTACTTC
TRBD2,TRBJ2-5,TRBV5-1,-,CASSLEVAGEETQYF,TGCGCCAGCAGCTTGGAAGTAGCGGGAGAAGAGACCCAGTACTTC
-,TRBJ1-2,TRBV12-3/TRBV12-4,-,CASSLGNRGYTF,TGTGCCAGCAGTTTGGGGAATAGGGGCTACACCTTC
-,TRBJ1-1,TRBV28,many,CASSVRAGVTEAFF,TGTGCCAGCAGTGTCAGGGCGGGAGTCACTGAAGCTTTCTTT
-,TRBJ2-1,TRBV27,many,CASSRSFHNEQFF,TGTGCCAGCAGTAGATCTTTCCACAATGAGCAGTTCTTC
-,TRBJ2-7,TRBV5-1,many,CASSLGPRQDHYEQYF,TGCGCCAGCAGCTTGGGGCCTCGACAGGACCACTACGAGCAGTACTTC
TRBD1,TRBJ2-1,TRBV5-1,few,CASSLGGTDHNEQFF,TGCGCCAGCAGCTTGGGTGGGACAGACCATAATGAGCAGTTCTTC
-,TRBJ2-1,TRBV7-9,many,CASSSPRRPSPHNEQFF,TGTGCCAGCAGCTCCCCCCGGAGGCCCTCCCCCCACAATGAGCAGTTCTTC
-,TRBJ2-3,TRBV7-9,many,CASSTSGFDTQYF,TGTGCCAGCAGCACCTCAGGGTTTGATACGCAGTATTTT
-,TRBJ2-1,TRBV6-4,-,CASRGGGDPEDEQFF,TGTGCCAGCAGAGGGGGAGGGGACCCAGAGGATGAGCAGTTCTTC
-,TRBJ2-1,TRBV10-3,-,CAIENPGLENNEQFF,TGTGCCATCGAAAACCCGGGACTGGAGAACAATGAGCAGTTCTTC
-,TRBJ1-2,TRBV25-1,many,CASSESVQAGGYTF,TGTGCCAGCAGTGAATCCGTCCAGGCGGGGGGCTACACCTTC
-,TRBJ2-1,TRBV11-2,few,CASSSSGGDRASSYNEQFF,TGTGCCAGCAGCTCCTCGGGGGGCGATCGCGCCTCCTCCTACAATGAGCAGTTCTTC
TRBD2,TRBJ2-2,TRBV20-1,many,CSASPVGGRGGELFF,TGCAGTGCTAGTCCCGTCGGGGGGAGAGGTGGGGAGCTGTTTTTT
-,TRBJ2-5,TRBV4-2,few,CASSRSPEGSETQYF,TGTGCCAGCAGCCGTTCACCGGAGGGGTCAGAGACCCAGTACTTC
-,TRBJ2-5,TRBV20-1,many,CSAVRGAIREAQYF,TGCAGTGCCGTCCGCGGGGCAATAAGAGAGGCCCAGTACTTC
TRBD1,TRBJ1-2,TRBV12-3/TRBV12-4,-,CASSTGQPATF,TGTGCCAGCAGCACGGGACAGCCCGCGACCTTC
-,TRBJ2-1,TRBV6-1,many,CASSRTGSSYNEQFF,TGTGCCAGCAGCCGGACGGGGAGCTCCTACAATGAGCAGTTCTTC
-,TRBJ2-3,TRBV29-1,many,CSVTTGRTDTQYF,TGCAGCGTGACCACCGGGAGAACAGATACGCAGTATTTT
-,TRBJ2-7,TRBV14,many,CASSLTRGYEQYF,TGTGCCAGCAGCCTAACGAGGGGGTACGAGCAGTACTTC
TRBD1,TRBJ2-1,TRBV23-1,-,CASRQGQGNEQFF,TGCGCCAGCAGACAGGGACAGGGCAATGAGCAGTTCTTC
TRBD2,TRBJ2-1,TRBV11-2,many,CASSLGTRATSYNEQFF,TGTGCCAGCAGCTTAGGGACTAGGGCTACATCCTACAATGAGCAGTTCTTC
-,TRBJ2-5,TRBV29-1,many,CSVEIQVQETQYF,TGCAGCGTTGAGATACAGGTCCAAGAGACCCAGTACTTC
TRBD2,TRBJ2-2,TRBV11-2,-,CASSTRLAGGRVNTGELFF,TGTGCCAGCAGCACCCGACTAGCGGGAGGTCGGGTTAACACCGGGGAGCTGTTTTTT
TRBD2,TRBJ2-7,TRBV20-1,many,CSARGTSGSYEQYF,TGCAGTGCGAGAGGGACTAGCGGGAGTTACGAGCAGTACTTC
TRBD2,TRBJ2-1,TRBV6-5,many,CASSYAGVENEQFF,TGTGCCAGCAGTTACGCGGGAGTCGAGAATGAGCAGTTCTTC
TRBD1,TRBJ2-7,TRBV7-8,-,CASSLVGTGPNEQYF,TGTGCCAGCAGCTTAGTAGGGACAGGGCCAAACGAGCAGTACTTC
-,TRBJ2-3,TRBV5-5,many,CASAVGATQYF,TGTGCCAGCGCCGTCGGCGCTACGCAGTATTTT
-,TRBJ1-1,TRBV4-2,many,CASSQEEGGGTRGTEAFF,TGTGCCAGCAGCCAAGAGGAGGGGGGGGGAACGAGGGGCACTGAAGCTTTCTTT
TRBD2,TRBJ2-5,TRBV5-1,many,CASSQGVAGVGETQYF,TGCGCCAGCAGTCAGGGAGTAGCGGGAGTAGGGGAGACCCAGTACTTC
TRBD1,TRBJ2-7,TRBV18,few,CASSRDRANEQYF,TGTGCCAGCTCACGGGACAGGGCCAACGAGCAGTACTTC
TRBD2,TRBJ2-3,TRBV12-3/TRBV12-4,many,CASSLGSGRSTDTQYF,TGTGCCAGCAGTCTGGGTAGCGGGAGGAGCACAGATACGCAGTATTTT